Sequencing of this TCR beta chain was carried out in a study of cytomegalovirus exposure and HLA in healthy donors. Broader study findings: Trimming of TCR beta V- and J-genes showed a link, identified in a later analysis, to a missense DCLRE1C variant.

Trimming removed 5 bases from V and 6 bases from J; junction bases left unmatched: 7. Germline-derived CDR1 and CDR2 are SGHTA and FQGNSA. The CDR3 is made up of 15 amino acids. Remarks on this clone: What it recognizes is unknown.

The PCR made use of 60 Vbeta and 13 Jbeta primers. Clones were sequenced by immunoSEQ multiplex PCR, and TCRdb holds only the in-frame ones, with some missing. The repertoire has under 200,000 clones, 60% to 85% of them found once; the top ten carry about 3.1%. The sequencing sample was made of PBMCs. The V gene is TRBV7-2, the J gene TRBJ1-5, with TRBD1 identical over 10 bases. This sequence originates from a female donor in good health and CMV-seronegative. The CDR3 reads CASSPETGGGQPQHF. CDR3 nucleotides: TGTGCCAGCAGCCCCGAGACAGGGGGCGGTCAGCCCCAGCATTTT. Using reference TRBV7-2 and TRBJ1-5 for the parts outside the CDR3, the full variable domain is GAGVSQSPSNKVTEKGKDVELRCDPISGHTALYWYRQSLGQGLEFLIYFQGNSAPDKSGLPSDRFSAERTGGSVSTLTIQRTQQEDSAVYLCASSPETGGGQPQHFGDGTRLSIL.